Listed below are T cell receptor beta chains from one sample, sequenced in a study of regulatory T cells in long-lasting Graves disease. TCRdb itself ran the multiplex PCR reads through MiXCR, one entry per CDR3 protein. The table has 650,000 to 850,000 distinct CDR3 sequences, roughly 30% seen once. Material: peripheral blood mononuclear cells (PBMCs), obtained when the disease was refractory, from a patient treated with antithyroid drugs. The receptors derive from a female donor with Graves disease. Both conserved end residues are part of each CDR3. D genes are given only for firm matches. Clone sizes are given selectively: once, few, many, or a class where the clone is expanded.

DNA: TGCAGCGTTTCCTCGGCTCGCGAAAAACTGTTTTTT
CDR3: CSVSSAREKLFF
size: NA
J: TRBJ1-4
D: NA
V: TRBV29-1

DNA: TGTGCCAGCAGTAGAGGTGGGGATACGCAGTATTTT
CDR3: CASSRGGDTQYF
size: NA
J: TRBJ2-3
D: NA
V: TRBV11-2

DNA: TGTGCCTGGAGTCCAGGGGGCCGGACTGAAGCTTTCTTT
CDR3: CAWSPGGRTEAFF
size: NA
J: TRBJ1-1
D: TRBD1
V: TRBV30

DNA: TGTGCCAGCAGTATCCGGGACAGGAGGAATGAAAAACTGTTTTTT
CDR3: CASSIRDRRNEKLFF
size: many
J: TRBJ1-4
D: TRBD1
V: TRBV28

DNA: TGCAGCGCGCGTCAGGGGGCAGGCGGTACTGAAGCTTTCTTT
CDR3: CSARQGAGGTEAFF
size: NA
J: TRBJ1-1
D: TRBD1
V: TRBV29-1

DNA: TGTGCCAGCAAAGTCATTTCGGGGGTGGCTAACTATGGCTACACCTTC
CDR3: CASKVISGVANYGYTF
size: few
J: TRBJ1-2
D: NA
V: TRBV6-1

DNA: TGTGCCAGCAGCAAGGGGACAGGGGGCTTTCAAAAACTGTTTTTT
CDR3: CASSKGTGGFQKLFF
size: few
J: TRBJ1-4
D: TRBD1
V: TRBV7-9

DNA: TGTGCCAGCAGTGATGACGGAGTACAGAATCAGCCCCAGCATTTT
CDR3: CASSDDGVQNQPQHF
size: many
J: TRBJ1-5
D: NA
V: TRBV2

DNA: TGTGCCAGCAGTGACGCGGGACAGGGGGCGAACACTGAAGCTTTCTTT
CDR3: CASSDAGQGANTEAFF
size: NA
J: TRBJ1-1
D: TRBD1
V: TRBV6-1

DNA: TGCGCCAGCAGCCAAGATGTGAGGGAGACCCAGTACTTC
CDR3: CASSQDVRETQYF
size: NA
J: TRBJ2-5
D: NA
V: TRBV4-1

DNA: TGTGCCAGCAGTATTTGGGTCTCCGGCTACACCTTC
CDR3: CASSIWVSGYTF
size: many
J: TRBJ1-2
D: NA
V: TRBV2

DNA: TGTGCCAGCAGACCCCAGGGTGCAACTAATGAAAAACTGTTTTTT
CDR3: CASRPQGATNEKLFF
size: NA
J: TRBJ1-4
D: NA
V: TRBV6-1

DNA: TGTGCCAGCAGTTTAAGGACAGGGGGACGGAACACTGAAGCTTTCTTT
CDR3: CASSLRTGGRNTEAFF
size: many
J: TRBJ1-1
D: TRBD1
V: TRBV12-3/TRBV12-4

DNA: TGCAGTGCTCGGACAGGGATCTACACCTTC
CDR3: CSARTGIYTF
size: NA
J: TRBJ1-2
D: TRBD1
V: TRBV20-1

DNA: TGTGCCAGCAGTCCTCCGGGACTAGCGGTATCCAGGCAGAACTTC
CDR3: CASSPPGLAVSRQNF
size: NA
J: TRBJ2-5
D: TRBD2
V: TRBV27

DNA: TGCAGTGCTCCCCGGGAGGAGGGAAGTTTCTTT
CDR3: CSAPREEGSFF
size: few
J: TRBJ1-1
D: NA
V: TRBV20-1

DNA: TGTGCCTGGAGTAGTAGCGGACTGAAACCCCTCCACTTT
CDR3: CAWSSSGLKPLHF
size: NA
J: TRBJ1-6
D: NA
V: TRBV30

DNA: TGCAGTGCTAGAGTCCTCCCGAACTTCGACGAGCAGTACTTC
CDR3: CSARVLPNFDEQYF
size: few
J: TRBJ2-7
D: NA
V: TRBV20-1

DNA: TGTGCCACCAGTAACCCGAGAGGGACTGAAGCTTTCTTT
CDR3: CATSNPRGTEAFF
size: NA
J: TRBJ1-1
D: NA
V: TRBV24-1

DNA: TGTGCCAGCTCACCAGTCGTCTTGCGGGGTCTGGCTAATGAAAAACTGTTTTTT
CDR3: CASSPVVLRGLANEKLFF
size: NA
J: TRBJ1-4
D: NA
V: TRBV18

DNA: TGTGCCAGCAGTTTATCGGCAGGGATTAATTCACCCCTCCACTTT
CDR3: CASSLSAGINSPLHF
size: many
J: TRBJ1-6
D: NA
V: TRBV27

DNA: TGTGCCAGCAGCCGGGACAGGGTCACTGAAGCTTTCTTT
CDR3: CASSRDRVTEAFF
size: many
J: TRBJ1-1
D: TRBD1
V: TRBV12-3/TRBV12-4

DNA: TGTGCCAGCAGGATGCACAGCGACTATGGCTACACCTTC
CDR3: CASRMHSDYGYTF
size: many
J: TRBJ1-2
D: NA
V: TRBV12-3/TRBV12-4

DNA: TGCAGCGTGGTGCCCTCCAGGGTTACTGGCTACACCTTC
CDR3: CSVVPSRVTGYTF
size: few
J: TRBJ1-2
D: NA
V: TRBV29-1

DNA: TGTGCCAGCAGCTTAGCCGGTCATTTCTACGAGCAGTACTTC
CDR3: CASSLAGHFYEQYF
size: few
J: TRBJ2-7
D: NA
V: TRBV7-2

DNA: TGTGCCAGCTCACCATCCACGGCGGGGTTCTATGGCTACACCTTC
CDR3: CASSPSTAGFYGYTF
size: few
J: TRBJ1-2
D: NA
V: TRBV18

DNA: TGTGCCAGCAGCTTAGCGGGGCAGCCAGGCGCCTTC
CDR3: CASSLAGQPGAF
size: NA
J: TRBJ1-2
D: NA
V: TRBV7-9

DNA: TGTGCCAGCAGACCGACAGGGGGCGCAGGTCAGCCCCAGCATTTT
CDR3: CASRPTGGAGQPQHF
size: many
J: TRBJ1-5
D: TRBD1
V: TRBV28

DNA: TGTGCCAGCAGCTTAGATAGTAGCGGGAGCTCCTACAATGAGCAGTTCTTC
CDR3: CASSLDSSGSSYNEQFF
size: NA
J: TRBJ2-1
D: TRBD2
V: TRBV7-6

DNA: TGTGCCAGCGTTACTGGGGACACTGAAGCTTTCTTT
CDR3: CASVTGDTEAFF
size: many
J: TRBJ1-1
D: NA
V: TRBV2

DNA: TGTGCCAGCAGTTTAGGGGGGCAAGCTAATGAAAAACTGTTTTTT
CDR3: CASSLGGQANEKLFF
size: many
J: TRBJ1-4
D: NA
V: TRBV28

DNA: TGTGCCAGCAGCGAAAGACAGGCTAACACTGAAGCTTTCTTT
CDR3: CASSERQANTEAFF
size: NA
J: TRBJ1-1
D: NA
V: TRBV25-1

DNA: TGTGCCAGTGCAACCCTTAACTATGGCTACACCTTC
CDR3: CASATLNYGYTF
size: NA
J: TRBJ1-2
D: NA
V: TRBV19

DNA: TGTGCCTGGAGTGTAGTTGCCTGGGGAATACCTGAAGCTTTCTTT
CDR3: CAWSVVAWGIPEAFF
size: NA
J: TRBJ1-1
D: NA
V: TRBV30

DNA: TGTGCCAGTATCAGCGCCGGAACTAACTATGGCTACACCTTC
CDR3: CASISAGTNYGYTF
size: NA
J: TRBJ1-2
D: NA
V: TRBV19

DNA: TGTGCCAGCAGTGAGTCGGGACTCCCCTCCTACAATGAGCAGTTCTTC
CDR3: CASSESGLPSYNEQFF
size: NA
J: TRBJ2-1
D: NA
V: TRBV25-1

DNA: TGCGCCAGCAGGAAAAGCCAGGCGAACACTGAAGCTTTCTTT
CDR3: CASRKSQANTEAFF
size: few
J: TRBJ1-1
D: NA
V: TRBV5-1

DNA: TGTGCCAGTAGCCCGACAGGGGTGGGCACTGAAGCTTTCTTT
CDR3: CASSPTGVGTEAFF
size: few
J: TRBJ1-1
D: TRBD1
V: TRBV19

DNA: TGTGCCAGCAGCGAAAAACCTCCGGGACTAGCGGTCCCCTACGAGCAGTACTTC
CDR3: CASSEKPPGLAVPYEQYF
size: NA
J: TRBJ2-7
D: TRBD2
V: TRBV7-9

DNA: TGTGCCTCTACCGAGGGGGCCGGGGAGCTGTTTTTT
CDR3: CASTEGAGELFF
size: once
J: TRBJ2-2
D: NA
V: TRBV30

DNA: TGTGCCAGCAGCTTCTTGGCAGGGGAATCCTACGAGCAGTACTTC
CDR3: CASSFLAGESYEQYF
size: NA
J: TRBJ2-7
D: NA
V: TRBV5-4

DNA: TGTGCCTGGAGCGAAATGCGCAATCAGCCCCAGCATTTT
CDR3: CAWSEMRNQPQHF
size: NA
J: TRBJ1-5
D: NA
V: TRBV30

DNA: TGCGCCAGCAGTGATGCCGGGACAGGGTTTTCACCCCTCCACTTT
CDR3: CASSDAGTGFSPLHF
size: NA
J: TRBJ1-6
D: TRBD1
V: TRBV10-2

DNA: TGCAGTGCTTCTAGCGGGAGTTACGAGCAGTACTTC
CDR3: CSASSGSYEQYF
size: NA
J: TRBJ2-7
D: TRBD2
V: TRBV20-1

DNA: TGCAGCGGTTTACAGGGGGCTGATGGCTACACCTTC
CDR3: CSGLQGADGYTF
size: once
J: TRBJ1-2
D: TRBD1
V: TRBV29-1

DNA: TGTGCCAGCAGCTCGGGACTAGCGGATGGGGCCCAGTACTTC
CDR3: CASSSGLADGAQYF
size: NA
J: TRBJ2-5
D: TRBD2
V: TRBV7-2

DNA: TGTGCCAGCAGTCCCTTCGCGGGAGGGCCGGGGGAGCAGTACTTC
CDR3: CASSPFAGGPGEQYF
size: few
J: TRBJ2-7
D: TRBD2
V: TRBV12-3/TRBV12-4

DNA: TGTGCCAGCAGCAGACAGGGGGGGAAGCAGTACTTC
CDR3: CASSRQGGKQYF
size: NA
J: TRBJ2-7
D: TRBD1
V: TRBV12-3/TRBV12-4

DNA: TGCGCCAGCAGGGAGATGGGGCGCATTGAAAAACTGTTTTTT
CDR3: CASREMGRIEKLFF
size: once
J: TRBJ1-4
D: NA
V: TRBV4-1

DNA: TGTGCCAGCAGTTACTCAAATCAGAAAGAGACCCAGTACTTC
CDR3: CASSYSNQKETQYF
size: many
J: TRBJ2-5
D: NA
V: TRBV6-5

DNA: TGTGCCAGCAAGGGCGTTGAGGTTTCGGGCTATGGCTACACCTTC
CDR3: CASKGVEVSGYGYTF
size: few
J: TRBJ1-2
D: NA
V: TRBV6-1

DNA: TGCAGTGCCCCCCTCGCCCGGACAGGGATTAACTATGGCTACACCTTC
CDR3: CSAPLARTGINYGYTF
size: NA
J: TRBJ1-2
D: TRBD1
V: TRBV20-1

DNA: TGTGCCACCAGCCGGGTTTTTATGAACACTGAAGCTTTCTTT
CDR3: CATSRVFMNTEAFF
size: NA
J: TRBJ1-1
D: NA
V: TRBV15

DNA: TGTGCCAGCAGCGTAGCCCCTGGACGTGATGAAGCTTTCTTT
CDR3: CASSVAPGRDEAFF
size: few
J: TRBJ1-1
D: NA
V: TRBV9

DNA: TGTGCCAGCAGCCAAGACGGCCTAGCGGGAGTTGGCGAGCAGTACTTC
CDR3: CASSQDGLAGVGEQYF
size: NA
J: TRBJ2-7
D: TRBD2
V: TRBV3-1